The 5 T cell receptor beta chains below all came from one sample that was sequenced in a study of T cell responses to AZD1222 COVID-19 vaccine. The assay was immunoSEQ multiplex PCR, and TCRdb's table has in-frame clones only and misses some. The table shows about 180,000 clones, with roughly nine tenths occurring only once. Sequences were derived from peripheral blood, sampled on day 0 of AZD1222 vaccination. These receptors were obtained from an adult in good health.

J is TRBJ1-2 and V is TRBV19, with a possible D match to TRBD1 (6 bases). Deletions cut 7 bases from V and 3 bases from J, with 15 bases between. In germline, CDR1 is LNHDA, CDR2 SQIVND (reference sequence). CDR3 size: 14 residues. CDR3 DNA sequence: TGTGCCAGTACCGCAGGGGCCCCCGACTATGGCTACACCTTC. Encoded protein: CASTAGAPDYGYTF. Filled out from reference TRBV19 and TRBJ1-2, the complete variable domain reads DGGITQSPKYLFRKEGQNVTLSCEQNLNHDAMYWYRQDPGQGLRLIYYSQIVNDFQKGDIAEGYSVSREKKESFPLTVTSAQKNPTAFYLCASTAGAPDYGYTFGSGTRLTVV.

The chain uses TRBV4-3 and TRBJ1-1, with D unclear. CDR1 and CDR2 (germline): LGHNA, YSLEER. V was trimmed by 5 bases and J by 6 bases, leaving 16 bases between them. CDR3 length: 14 amino acids. CDR3 sequence (DNA): TGCGCCAGCAGCTCTCAGGTGGGCGCGGCTGAAGCTTTCTTT. It translates to CASSSQVGAAEAFF.

The J gene is TRBJ2-7, the V gene TRBV27, with D perhaps matching TRBD2 (5 bases). Germline CDR1 is MNHEY and CDR2 is SMNVEV (reference sequence). V was shortened by 6 bases and J by 1 base, with 10 bases between the two germline ends. CDR3 size: 13 residues. The CDR3 sequence is CASRWRGSYEQYF. The CDR3 bases are TGTGCCAGCAGATGGAGAGGGTCCTACGAGCAGTACTTC.

This clone appeared a single time. The J gene is TRBJ1-1, the V gene TRBV30, with D possibly matching TRBD1 (6 bases). CDR1 GTSNPN and CDR2 SVGIG come from the germline V gene (reference sequence). The CDR3 runs 17 residues. Trimming removed 4 bases from V and 5 bases from J, with 26 bases in between. The CDR3 here is CAWILRPPGAQETEAFF. In DNA, the CDR3 is TGTGCCTGGATTCTACGCCCCCCAGGGGCCCAGGAAACTGAAGCTTTCTTT.

V usage is TRBV29-1 and J usage is TRBJ2-3; 8 bases agree with TRBD2. The CDR3 is 15 amino acids. Germline-derived CDR1 and CDR2 are SQVTM and ANQGSEA. The junction had 8 bases not matched to a gene; V was cut back by 4 bases and J by 2 bases. The CDR3 loop reads CSVVIAGSFTDTQYF. CDR3 in DNA: TGCAGCGTTGTGATAGCGGGGAGCTTCACAGATACGCAGTATTTT.